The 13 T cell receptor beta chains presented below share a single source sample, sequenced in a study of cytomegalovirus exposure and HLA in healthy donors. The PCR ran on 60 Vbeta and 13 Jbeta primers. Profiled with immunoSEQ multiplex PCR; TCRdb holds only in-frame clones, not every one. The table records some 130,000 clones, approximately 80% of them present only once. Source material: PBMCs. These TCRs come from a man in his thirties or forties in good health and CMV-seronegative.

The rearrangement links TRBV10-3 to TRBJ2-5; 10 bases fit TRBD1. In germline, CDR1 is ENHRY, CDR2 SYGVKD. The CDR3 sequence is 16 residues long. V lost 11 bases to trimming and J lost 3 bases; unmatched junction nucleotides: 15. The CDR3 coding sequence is TGTGCCTCCGGATTTTTTCCGGGACAGGGGAAAGAGACCCAGTACTTC. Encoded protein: CASGFFPGQGKETQYF.

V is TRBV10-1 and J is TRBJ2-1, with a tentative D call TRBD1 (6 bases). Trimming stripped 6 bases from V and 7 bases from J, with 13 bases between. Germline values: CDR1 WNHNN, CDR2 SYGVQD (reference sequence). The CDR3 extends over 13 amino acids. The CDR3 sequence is CASSLGGLNEQFF. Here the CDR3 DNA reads TGCGCCAGCAGCCTTGGGGGCCTGAATGAGCAGTTCTTC.

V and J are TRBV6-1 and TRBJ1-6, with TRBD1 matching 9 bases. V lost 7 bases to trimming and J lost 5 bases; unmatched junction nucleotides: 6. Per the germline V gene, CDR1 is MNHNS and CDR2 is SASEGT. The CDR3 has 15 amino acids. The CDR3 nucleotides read TGTGCCAGCATGGGACAGGGCCTAAATAATTCACCCCTCCACTTT. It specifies CASMGQGLNNSPLHF.

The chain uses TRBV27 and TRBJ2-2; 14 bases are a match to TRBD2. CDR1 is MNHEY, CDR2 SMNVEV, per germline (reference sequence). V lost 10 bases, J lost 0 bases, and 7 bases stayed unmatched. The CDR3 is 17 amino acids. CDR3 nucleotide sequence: TGTGCCACCAGAGGACTAGCGGGAGGATCGAACACCGGGGAGCTGTTTTTT. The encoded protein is CATRGLAGGSNTGELFF.

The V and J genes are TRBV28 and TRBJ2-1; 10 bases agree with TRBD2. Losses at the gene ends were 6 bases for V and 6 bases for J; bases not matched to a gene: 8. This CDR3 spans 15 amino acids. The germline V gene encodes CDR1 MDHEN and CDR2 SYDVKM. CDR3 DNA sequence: TGTGCCAGCAGATTGGGGCTAGCGGGGGCCAATGAGCAGTTCTTC. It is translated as CASRLGLAGANEQFF.

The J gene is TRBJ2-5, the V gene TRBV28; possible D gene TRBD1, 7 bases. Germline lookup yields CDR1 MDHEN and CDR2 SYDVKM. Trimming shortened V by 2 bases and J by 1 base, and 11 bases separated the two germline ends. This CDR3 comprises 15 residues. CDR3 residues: CASSLAGGSQETQYF. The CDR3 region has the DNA TGTGCCAGCAGTTTAGCAGGGGGGAGCCAAGAGACCCAGTACTTC.

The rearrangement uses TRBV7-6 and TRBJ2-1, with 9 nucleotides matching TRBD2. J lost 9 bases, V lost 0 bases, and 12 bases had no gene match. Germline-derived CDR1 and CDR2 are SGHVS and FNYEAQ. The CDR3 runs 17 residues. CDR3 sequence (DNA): TGTGCCAGCAGCTTAGCTGGGCTAGCGGGGTGGGGCTTTGAGCAGTTCTTC. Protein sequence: CASSLAGLAGWGFEQFF.

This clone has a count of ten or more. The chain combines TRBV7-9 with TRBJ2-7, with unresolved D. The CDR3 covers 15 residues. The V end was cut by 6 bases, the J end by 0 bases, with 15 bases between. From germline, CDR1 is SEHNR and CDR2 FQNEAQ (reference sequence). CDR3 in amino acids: CASRTTSASSYEQYF. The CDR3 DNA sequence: TGTGCCAGCAGAACAACATCCGCTAGCTCCTACGAGCAGTACTTC.

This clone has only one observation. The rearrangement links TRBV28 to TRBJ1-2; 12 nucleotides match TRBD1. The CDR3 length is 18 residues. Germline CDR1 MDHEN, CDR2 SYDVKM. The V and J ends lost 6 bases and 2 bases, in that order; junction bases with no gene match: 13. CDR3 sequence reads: CASSNSVGQGALNYGYTF. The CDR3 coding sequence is TGTGCCAGCAGCAACTCCGTGGGACAGGGGGCCCTAAACTATGGCTACACCTTC.

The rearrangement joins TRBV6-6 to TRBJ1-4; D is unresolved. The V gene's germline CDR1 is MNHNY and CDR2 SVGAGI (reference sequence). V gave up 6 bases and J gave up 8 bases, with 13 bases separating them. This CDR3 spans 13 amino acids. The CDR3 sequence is CASSPGGREKLFF. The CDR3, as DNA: TGTGCCAGCAGCCCTGGTGGGAGGGAAAAACTGTTTTTT.

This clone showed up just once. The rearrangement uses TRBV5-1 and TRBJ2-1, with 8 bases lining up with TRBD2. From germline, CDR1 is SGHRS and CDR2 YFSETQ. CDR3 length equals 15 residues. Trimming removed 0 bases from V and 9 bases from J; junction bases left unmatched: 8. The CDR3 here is CASSLEGLVYGEQFF. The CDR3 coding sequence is TGCGCCAGCAGCTTGGAGGGACTAGTATATGGTGAGCAGTTCTTC.

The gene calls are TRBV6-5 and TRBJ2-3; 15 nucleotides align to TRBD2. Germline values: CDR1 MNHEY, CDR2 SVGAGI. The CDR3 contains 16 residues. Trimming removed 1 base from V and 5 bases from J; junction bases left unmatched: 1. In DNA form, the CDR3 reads TGTGCCAGCAGTTACTTGGGACTAGCGGGAGGAGATACGCAGTATTTT. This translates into CASSYLGLAGGDTQYF.

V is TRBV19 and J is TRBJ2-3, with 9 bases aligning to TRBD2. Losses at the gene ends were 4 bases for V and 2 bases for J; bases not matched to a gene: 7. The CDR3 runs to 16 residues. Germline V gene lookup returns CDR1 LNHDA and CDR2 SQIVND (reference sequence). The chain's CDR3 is CASSNPAGGTTDTQYF. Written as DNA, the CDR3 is TGTGCCAGTAGTAACCCAGCGGGAGGCACCACAGATACGCAGTATTTT.